What follows describes a single T cell receptor (beta chain). This sample is drawn from a study of blood T cell repertoires in COVID-19. The overall study: Both acute and convalescent COVID-19 samples were obtained from the United States, Italy and Spain.

Germline lookup yields CDR1 SQVTM and CDR2 ANQGSEA. This CDR3 is 11 amino acids long. Trimming stripped 7 bases from V and 4 bases from J, with 7 bases between. As originally analysed: Cell counts per sample came from amplifying reference gene primers. Clones were sequenced by immunoSEQ multiplex PCR, and TCRdb holds only the in-frame ones, with some missing. The V and J calls and clone size come from that table; D and trimming were worked out from the DNA. Seen here are under 450,000 clones, 81% observed once, and the top ten hold 1.1%. The receptor was derived from a human donor with acute or convalescent COVID-19. The donor label of this sample is uncertain. The chain combines TRBV29-1 with TRBJ1-4; D may be TRBD1 (5 bases). The sequencing sample was made of peripheral blood. The CDR3 nucleotides read TGCAGCGGACAGATTAATGAAAAACTGTTTTTT. Protein product: CSGQINEKLFF.